Listed below are T cell receptor beta chains from one sample, sequenced in a study of T cells in localized non-small cell lung cancer. Clones were read by immunoSEQ multiplex PCR, and TCRdb kept only the in-frame ones, dropping some. This table holds almost 40,000 clones, roughly 77% found once. Material: PBMCs, obtained before any cancer treatment. Source of these receptors: a woman aged 35-75 years with stage II squamous cell lung carcinoma. The CDR3 runs from the conserved cysteine through the conserved F or W. Fields, in order: clone size, V gene, D gene, J gene, CDR3 DNA, CDR3 protein. A D gene is named only where the DNA matches it firmly. Rows may omit the clone size; those that give it use once, few, many or a size class.

size: -; V: TRBV29-1; D: TRBD1; J: TRBJ1-2; DNA: TGCAGCGTTGAACCTCAGACAGGGGCCCATGGCTACACCTTC; CDR3: CSVEPQTGAHGYTF
size: -; V: TRBV19; D: -; J: TRBJ1-1; DNA: TGTGCCAGTAGTAGCTCCCAGGGATCCCGCGCTGAAGCTTTCTTT; CDR3: CASSSSQGSRAEAFF
size: -; V: TRBV28; D: -; J: TRBJ2-1; DNA: TGTGCCAGCAGTTCCCTCGAAGGATACAATGAGCAGTTCTTC; CDR3: CASSSLEGYNEQFF
size: -; V: TRBV5-6; D: TRBD1; J: TRBJ1-5; DNA: TGTGCCAGCAGCTTGGGGGACAGGGGGCATCAGCCCCAGCATTTT; CDR3: CASSLGDRGHQPQHF
size: -; V: TRBV6-5; D: -; J: TRBJ2-4; DNA: TGTGCCAGCAGTTATTTGGGAGGGGGCCGGAACATTCAGTACTTC; CDR3: CASSYLGGGRNIQYF
size: -; V: TRBV18; D: -; J: TRBJ2-7; DNA: TGTGCCAGCTCACCACGGGACTCCTCCCTTGGCGAGCAGTACTTC; CDR3: CASSPRDSSLGEQYF
size: -; V: TRBV19; D: TRBD2; J: TRBJ2-2; DNA: TGTGCCAGTAGCCCAACCGGGACTAGGATCACCGGGGAGCTGTTTTTT; CDR3: CASSPTGTRITGELFF
size: -; V: TRBV4-2; D: TRBD1; J: TRBJ2-1; DNA: TGTGCCAGCAGCCTGGGACAGGGCCCCTACAATGAGCAGTTCTTC; CDR3: CASSLGQGPYNEQFF
size: -; V: TRBV14; D: -; J: TRBJ1-4; DNA: TGTGCCAGCAGCCAACGTCACGACTCCCTAGGCGAAAAACTGTTTTTT; CDR3: CASSQRHDSLGEKLFF
size: -; V: TRBV15; D: TRBD2; J: TRBJ2-1; DNA: TGTGCCACCAGCGGCGGGGGGGCCATCAGCAATGAGCAGTTCTTC; CDR3: CATSGGGAISNEQFF
size: -; V: TRBV27; D: TRBD2; J: TRBJ2-3; DNA: TGTGCCAGCAGTGGGCTAGCGGGGAGCACAGATACGCAGTATTTT; CDR3: CASSGLAGSTDTQYF
size: -; V: TRBV5-5; D: TRBD1; J: TRBJ2-2; DNA: TGTGCCAGCAGCATAGGGACAGTCGGGGAGCTGTTTTTT; CDR3: CASSIGTVGELFF
size: -; V: TRBV6-1; D: TRBD2; J: TRBJ2-7; DNA: TGTGCCAGCAGTGCTAGCGGGAGTTTATACGAGCAGTACTTC; CDR3: CASSASGSLYEQYF
size: -; V: TRBV9; D: -; J: TRBJ2-1; DNA: TGTGCCAGCAGCGGGCCTTCGGATGAGCAGTTCTTC; CDR3: CASSGPSDEQFF
size: -; V: TRBV6-6; D: -; J: TRBJ2-2; DNA: TGTGCCAGCAGCCCCCTGGGACCTACTAACACCGGGGAGCTGTTTTTT; CDR3: CASSPLGPTNTGELFF
size: -; V: TRBV7-3; D: TRBD2; J: TRBJ2-1; DNA: TGTGCCAGCAGCCCGGGGACTAGCGGGGGTGAGCAGTTCTTC; CDR3: CASSPGTSGGEQFF
size: -; V: TRBV9; D: -; J: TRBJ2-5; DNA: TGTGCCAGCAGCGTAGGTGGGACTCCCGTCGGGGAGACCCAGTACTTC; CDR3: CASSVGGTPVGETQYF
size: -; V: TRBV5-1; D: -; J: TRBJ2-3; DNA: TGCGCCAGCCGGCAAAGCACAGATACGCAGTATTTT; CDR3: CASRQSTDTQYF
size: -; V: TRBV7-3; D: TRBD1; J: TRBJ1-1; DNA: TGTGCCAGCAGCCGGGACAGGTGGAGCACTGAAGCTTTCTTT; CDR3: CASSRDRWSTEAFF
size: -; V: TRBV9; D: -; J: TRBJ2-2; DNA: TGTGCCAGCAGCGTCGTGGGGGGGGAGCTGTTTTTT; CDR3: CASSVVGGELFF
size: -; V: TRBV5-1; D: -; J: TRBJ1-1; DNA: TGCGCCAGCAGCCCGACGGCTACTGATGGGGTTGAAGCTTTCTTT; CDR3: CASSPTATDGVEAFF
size: -; V: TRBV19; D: -; J: TRBJ2-5; DNA: TGTGCCAGTAGTATCGCGGGATACGAGACCCAGTACTTC; CDR3: CASSIAGYETQYF
size: -; V: TRBV19; D: TRBD1; J: TRBJ1-4; DNA: TGTGCCAGTAGTACACAGGGGGCTGCAACTAATGAAAAACTGTTTTTT; CDR3: CASSTQGAATNEKLFF
size: once; V: TRBV11-2; D: -; J: TRBJ2-6; DNA: TGTGCCAGCAGCCGACCGGGCTCTGGGGCCAACGTCCTGACTTTC; CDR3: CASSRPGSGANVLTF
size: -; V: TRBV27; D: -; J: TRBJ2-7; DNA: TGTGCCAGCAGTTTAACAGGGTACGAAGGGGAGCAGTACTTC; CDR3: CASSLTGYEGEQYF
size: -; V: TRBV11-3; D: TRBD1; J: TRBJ2-3; DNA: TGTGCCAGCAGCTTAGGGGTAACAGGGGGTACGACAGATACGCAGTATTTT; CDR3: CASSLGVTGGTTDTQYF
size: -; V: TRBV4-3; D: -; J: TRBJ2-2; DNA: TGCGCCAGCAGCCAAGATCTCTGGAGCGGCCAGAGCGGGAACACCGGGGAGCTGTTTTTT; CDR3: CASSQDLWSGQSGNTGELFF
size: few; V: TRBV9; D: -; J: TRBJ2-1; DNA: TGTGCCAGCAGCCCAACGGGCACTTACAATGAGCAGTTCTTC; CDR3: CASSPTGTYNEQFF
size: -; V: TRBV5-1; D: -; J: TRBJ2-1; DNA: TGCGCCAGCAATGAACAGGACTCCTACAATGAGCAGTTCTTC; CDR3: CASNEQDSYNEQFF
size: -; V: TRBV4-1; D: TRBD1; J: TRBJ1-1; DNA: TGCGCCAGCAGCCAAGCAGTGACAGGGACTATGAACACTGAAGCTTTCTTT; CDR3: CASSQAVTGTMNTEAFF
size: -; V: TRBV18; D: TRBD2; J: TRBJ2-5; DNA: TGTGCCAGCTCTGGGGGACTAGCGGACCAAGAGACCCAGTACTTC; CDR3: CASSGGLADQETQYF
size: -; V: TRBV7-2; D: TRBD2; J: TRBJ2-5; DNA: TGTGCCAGCAGCCCGTCCAGGTGGGCGGGAGGGCCGACCCAGTACTTC; CDR3: CASSPSRWAGGPTQYF
size: -; V: TRBV1; D: -; J: TRBJ2-3; DNA: TGCACCAGCAGCCAAGAAGCGCGGAGGGGGGGATTTCATACGCAGTATTTT; CDR3: CTSSQEARRGGFHTQYF
size: few; V: TRBV4-1; D: -; J: TRBJ1-5; DNA: TGCGCCAGGCGACATAAAGGGGGAAACCTCAATCAGCCCCAGCATTTT; CDR3: CARRHKGGNLNQPQHF
size: -; V: TRBV6-5; D: -; J: TRBJ1-5; DNA: TGTGCCAGCAGTTACTCGGACGGGTGGGATCAGCCCCAGCATTTT; CDR3: CASSYSDGWDQPQHF
size: once; V: TRBV7-2; D: -; J: TRBJ2-3; DNA: TGTGCCAGCAGCAACTTCGGAGATACGCAGTATTTT; CDR3: CASSNFGDTQYF
size: -; V: TRBV4-3; D: TRBD2; J: TRBJ2-1; DNA: TGCGCCAGCAGCCAAGATACTAGCGGATCTGAGCAGTTCTTC; CDR3: CASSQDTSGSEQFF
size: -; V: TRBV6-5; D: -; J: TRBJ1-2; DNA: TGTGCCAGCGCTCTAGCGGGCGTGGATGGCTACACCTTC; CDR3: CASALAGVDGYTF
size: -; V: TRBV13; D: TRBD1; J: TRBJ2-5; DNA: TGTGCCAGCAGCTACCAGGGTAGGACAGGACAAGAGACCCAGTACTTC; CDR3: CASSYQGRTGQETQYF
size: -; V: TRBV5-1; D: TRBD2; J: TRBJ2-1; DNA: TGCGCCAGCAGCTTGCTAGCGGGAGTCAATGAGCAGTTCTTC; CDR3: CASSLLAGVNEQFF
size: -; V: TRBV28; D: TRBD2; J: TRBJ2-1; DNA: TGTGCCAGCAGTATCTCCACTAGCGGGGGTTACAATGAGCAGTTCTTC; CDR3: CASSISTSGGYNEQFF
size: few; V: TRBV5-6; D: -; J: TRBJ1-1; DNA: TGTGCCAGCAGCCCGGGAGTGTGGGTACACACTGAAGCTTTCTTT; CDR3: CASSPGVWVHTEAFF
size: few; V: TRBV27; D: -; J: TRBJ2-1; DNA: TGTGCCAGCAGTTTAGGTACAGGGAAGTTTGTTGAGCAGTTCTTC; CDR3: CASSLGTGKFVEQFF
size: -; V: TRBV5-1; D: TRBD2; J: TRBJ2-3; DNA: TGCGCCAGCAGCTTGTCGAGCGGGAGTGGTACAGATACGCAGTATTTT; CDR3: CASSLSSGSGTDTQYF
size: -; V: TRBV9; D: TRBD2; J: TRBJ2-6; DNA: TGTGCCAGCAGCGTAGCGGGGGGGGCTGGGGCCAACGTCCTGACTTTC; CDR3: CASSVAGGAGANVLTF
size: -; V: TRBV4-2; D: -; J: TRBJ2-2; DNA: TGTGCCAGCAGCCAACCTGGGGTTGGACGCTCGCACACCGGGGAGCTGTTTTTT; CDR3: CASSQPGVGRSHTGELFF
size: -; V: TRBV29-1; D: -; J: TRBJ1-1; DNA: TGCAGCGTTGAAGTTGGGATGGGAGCTTTCTTT; CDR3: CSVEVGMGAFF
size: -; V: TRBV2; D: -; J: TRBJ2-7; DNA: TGTGCCAGCAGTGGAGACATTAGCTACGAGCAGTACTTC; CDR3: CASSGDISYEQYF
size: -; V: TRBV6-5; D: -; J: TRBJ2-3; DNA: TGTGCCAGCAGTTACTCAGGGGGCACAGATACGCAGTATTTT; CDR3: CASSYSGGTDTQYF
size: few; V: TRBV19; D: -; J: TRBJ1-1; DNA: TGTGCCAGTAGTATCCCCCCGAGTGAAGCTTTCTTT; CDR3: CASSIPPSEAFF
size: -; V: TRBV29-1; D: -; J: TRBJ2-5; DNA: TGCAGCGTTGTAGGGCTAGCCGATCAAGAGACCCAGTACTTC; CDR3: CSVVGLADQETQYF